This T cell receptor beta chain was identified during a study of blood T cell repertoires in COVID-19. V shed 7 bases and J shed 0 bases, with 10 bases lying between them. The CDR3 has 15 residues. Per germline, CDR1 ENHRY and CDR2 SYGVKD. The table came from immunoSEQ multiplex PCR; TCRdb's copy has only in-frame clones and leaves some out. The table has about 240,000 clones, more than 75% seen once. Sequenced material: peripheral blood. The TCR was taken from a woman aged 70 to 79 with active or convalescent COVID-19. This chain connects TRBV10-3 to TRBJ2-6; D may be TRBD1 (5 bases). CDR3 sequence: CAINVGPSGANVLTF. CDR3 coding DNA: TGTGCCATCAATGTGGGGCCCTCTGGGGCCAACGTCCTGACTTTC.